One sample yielded the 10 T cell receptor beta chains listed below, sequenced in a study of shared clonotypes between healthy human individuals. Sequencing was performed with immunoSEQ multiplex PCR; in TCRdb, only in-frame clones are kept and a portion is missing. The table has about 2.3 million clones, 85% to 95% seen once. Sequenced input: naive CD4+ T cells from PBMCs. Subset denoted: CD45RA+ positively selected. The receptors derive from a man aged 18 to 30 in good health. Some clones in this sample may be carry-over from other donors' samples.

V gene TRBV6-1 combines with J gene TRBJ1-5; D may be TRBD1 (6 bases). V was clipped by 0 bases and J by 3 bases, with 12 bases between them. CDR1 is MNHNS, CDR2 SASEGT, per germline. The CDR3 loop spans 16 amino acids. The CDR3 coding sequence is TGTGCCAGCAGTGAAGCGTCAGGGGCACCCAATCAGCCCCAGCATTTT. This encodes CASSEASGAPNQPQHF.

The rearrangement links TRBV28 to TRBJ2-7, with D uncertain. Trimming left V 4 bases short and J 6 bases short, with 16 bases between. CDR1 and CDR2 (germline): MDHEN, SYDVKM. CDR3 length: 14 amino acids. The CDR3 region is CASSSLFGVPEQYF. In nucleotides, the CDR3 is TGTGCCAGCAGTTCTCTTTTTGGCGTGCCCGAGCAGTACTTC.

The V gene is TRBV5-4, the J gene TRBJ2-7; no clear D. This CDR3 is 14 amino acids long. The V and J ends lost 3 bases and 1 base respectively, with 11 bases between them. The germline V gene has CDR1 SGHNT and CDR2 YYREEE (reference sequence). CDR3 in DNA: TGTGCCAGCAGCTCTTTCAAGGGTTCCTACGAGCAGTACTTC. Its translation is CASSSFKGSYEQYF.

The chain couples TRBV29-1 to TRBJ2-1; 9 bases line up with TRBD2. Germline CDR1 SQVTM, CDR2 ANQGSEA. V trimming: 5 bases; J trimming: 2 bases; junction bases outside the gene matches: 10. The CDR3 spans 16 residues. The CDR3 sequence: CSVTGTSYQAYNEQFF. As DNA, the CDR3 is TGCAGCGTTACCGGGACTAGCTACCAGGCCTACAATGAGCAGTTCTTC.

This clone has only a few counts. V is TRBV29-1 and J is TRBJ1-1; D gene ambiguous. Germline CDR1 is SQVTM and CDR2 is ANQGSEA. This CDR3 contains 11 residues. Trimming left V 5 bases short and J 1 base short, with 5 bases between. Here the CDR3 reads CSVYQNTEAFF. CDR3 DNA sequence: TGCAGCGTTTACCAGAACACTGAAGCTTTCTTT.

The chain joins TRBV5-1 to TRBJ2-1; tentatively, D is TRBD1 or TRBD2 (5 bases each). In germline, CDR1 is SGHRS, CDR2 YFSETQ. This CDR3 is built from 18 residues. V dropped 2 bases and J dropped 9 bases, with 27 bases sitting between them. The CDR3 region has the DNA TGCGCCAGCAGCTTAGACAGCCGTGTGGCTAGCCGGGTTCGTGAGCAGTTCTTC. It translates to CASSLDSRVASRVREQFF.

The chain combines TRBV5-4 with TRBJ2-1; 9 bases are a match to TRBD2. J gave up 6 bases and V 3 bases, and 10 bases lay outside the gene matches. Germline V gene sequence: CDR1 SGHNT, CDR2 YYREEE (reference sequence). There are 16 residues in the CDR3. The CDR3 DNA reads as TGTGCCAGCAGCTCGGGAGGTAGCGGGAGTAGCAATGAGCAGTTCTTC. Protein product: CASSSGGSGSSNEQFF. Supplemented by reference TRBV5-4 and TRBJ2-1, the full variable domain reads ETGVTQSPTHLIKTRGQQVTLRCSSQSGHNTVSWYQQALGQGPQFIFQYYREEENGRGNFPPRFSGLQFPNYSSELNVNALELDDSALYLCASSSGGSGSSNEQFFGPGTRLTVL.

The CDR3 DNA reads TGTGCCAGCAGCCAAGTCGTGGGACATCATCAAGAGACCCAGTACTTC. Amino acids: CASSQVVGHHQETQYF. V gene TRBV14 combines with J gene TRBJ2-5; the D gene is possibly TRBD1 (6 bases). Trimming stripped 1 base from V and 2 bases from J, with 14 bases between. There are 16 residues in the CDR3. Per germline, CDR1 SGHDN and CDR2 FVKESK.

The rearrangement links TRBV2 to TRBJ2-3; D ambiguous. Per germline, CDR1 SNHLY and CDR2 FYNNEI. The CDR3 has 14 amino acids. Deletions cut 6 bases from V and 2 bases from J, with 12 bases between. The CDR3 loop is CASSPGTFTDTQYF. The CDR3 DNA reads TGTGCCAGCAGCCCGGGTACTTTCACAGATACGCAGTATTTT. The full variable domain, its missing parts supplied by reference TRBV2 and TRBJ2-3, is EPEVTQTPSHQVTQMGQEVILRCVPISNHLYFYWYRQILGQKVEFLVSFYNNEISEKSEIFDDQFSVERPDGSNFTLKIRSTKLEDSAMYFCASSPGTFTDTQYFGPGTRLTVL.

The chain employs TRBV6-5 and TRBJ2-3; unclear D gene. The CDR3 totals 13 residues. Germline values: CDR1 MNHEY, CDR2 SVGAGI. V lost 10 bases, J lost 0 bases, and 11 bases lay in between. CDR3 coding DNA: TGTGCCACACGTGGCCATAGCACAGATACGCAGTATTTT. It specifies CATRGHSTDTQYF.